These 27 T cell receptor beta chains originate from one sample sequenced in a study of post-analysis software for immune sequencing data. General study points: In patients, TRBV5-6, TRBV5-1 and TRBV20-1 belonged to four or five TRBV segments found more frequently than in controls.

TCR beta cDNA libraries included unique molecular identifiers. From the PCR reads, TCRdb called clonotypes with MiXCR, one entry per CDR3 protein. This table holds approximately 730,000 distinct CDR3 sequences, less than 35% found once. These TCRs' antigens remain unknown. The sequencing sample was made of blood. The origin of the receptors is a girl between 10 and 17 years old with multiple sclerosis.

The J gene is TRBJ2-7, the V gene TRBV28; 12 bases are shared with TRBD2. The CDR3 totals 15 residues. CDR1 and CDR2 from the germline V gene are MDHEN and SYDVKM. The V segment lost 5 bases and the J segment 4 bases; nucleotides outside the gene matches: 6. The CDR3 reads CASSPQTSGSYEQYF. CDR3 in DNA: TGTGCCAGCAGTCCACAGACTAGCGGGAGTTACGAGCAGTACTTC.

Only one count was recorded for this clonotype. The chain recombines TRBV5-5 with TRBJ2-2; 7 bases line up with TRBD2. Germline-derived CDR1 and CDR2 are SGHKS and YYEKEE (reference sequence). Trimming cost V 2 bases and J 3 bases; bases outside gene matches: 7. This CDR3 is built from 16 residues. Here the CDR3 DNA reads TGTGCCAGCAGCTTTTCACGGGGGGACGACACCGGGGAGCTGTTTTTT. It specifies CASSFSRGDDTGELFF.

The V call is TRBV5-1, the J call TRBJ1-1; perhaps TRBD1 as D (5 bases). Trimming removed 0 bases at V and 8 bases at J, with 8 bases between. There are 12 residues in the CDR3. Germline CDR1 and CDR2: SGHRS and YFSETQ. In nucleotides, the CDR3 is TGCGCCAGCAGCTTGGCAGGGCGCGAAGCTTTCTTT. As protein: CASSLAGREAFF. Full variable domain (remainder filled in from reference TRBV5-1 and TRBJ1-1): KAGVTQTPRYLIKTRGQQVTLSCSPISGHRSVSWYQQTPGQGLQFLFEYFSETQRNKGNFPGRFSGRQFSNSRSEMNVSTLELGDSALYLCASSLAGREAFFGQGTRLTVV.

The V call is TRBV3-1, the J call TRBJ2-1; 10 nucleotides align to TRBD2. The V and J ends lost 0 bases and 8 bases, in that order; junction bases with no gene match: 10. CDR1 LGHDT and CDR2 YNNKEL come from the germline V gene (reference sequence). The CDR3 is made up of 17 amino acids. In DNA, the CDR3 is TGTGCCAGCAGCCAAGACATACTAGCGGGAATGGGGGATGAGCAGTTCTTC. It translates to CASSQDILAGMGDEQFF.

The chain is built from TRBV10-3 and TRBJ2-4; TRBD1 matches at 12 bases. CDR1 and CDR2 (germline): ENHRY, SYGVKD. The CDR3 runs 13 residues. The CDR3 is CSTGQGAIDIQYF. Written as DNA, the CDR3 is TGTTCCACGGGACAGGGGGCGATAGACATTCAGTACTTC.

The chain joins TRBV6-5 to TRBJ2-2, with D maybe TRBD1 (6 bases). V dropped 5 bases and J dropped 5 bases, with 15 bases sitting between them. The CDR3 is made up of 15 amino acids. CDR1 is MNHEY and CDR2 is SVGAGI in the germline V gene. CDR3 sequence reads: CASSTPGGGTGELFF. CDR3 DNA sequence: TGTGCCAGCAGTACCCCTGGGGGCGGGACCGGGGAGCTGTTTTTT.

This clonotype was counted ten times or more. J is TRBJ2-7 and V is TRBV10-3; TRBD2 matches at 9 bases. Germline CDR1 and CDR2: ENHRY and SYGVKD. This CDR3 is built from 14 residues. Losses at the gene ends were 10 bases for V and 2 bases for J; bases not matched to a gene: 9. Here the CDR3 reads CATRAGGGTYEQYF. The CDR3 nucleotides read TGTGCCACAAGAGCGGGAGGAGGGACCTACGAGCAGTACTTC.

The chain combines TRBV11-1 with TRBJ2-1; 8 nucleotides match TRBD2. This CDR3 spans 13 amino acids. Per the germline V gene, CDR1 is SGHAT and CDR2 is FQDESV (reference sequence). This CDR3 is CAGSPSRGGVQFF. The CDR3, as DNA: TGTGCTGGCAGCCCAAGTCGGGGGGGAGTTCAGTTCTTC. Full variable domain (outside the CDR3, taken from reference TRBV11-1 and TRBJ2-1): EAEVAQSPRYKITEKSQAVAFWCDPISGHATLYWYRQILGQGPELLVQFQDESVVDDSQLPKDRFSAERLKGVDSTLKIQPAELGDSAMYLCAGSPSRGGVQFFGPGTRLTVL.

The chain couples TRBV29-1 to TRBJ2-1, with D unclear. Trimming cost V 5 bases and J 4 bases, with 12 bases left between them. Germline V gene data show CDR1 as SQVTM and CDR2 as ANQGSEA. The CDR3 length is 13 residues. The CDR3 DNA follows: TGCAGCGTTCCCCGCAGGCCGTACAATGAGCAGTTCTTC. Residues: CSVPRRPYNEQFF.

The chain's CDR3 is CASHQGSKNIQYF. The CDR3 DNA reads as TGTGCCAGTCATCAGGGATCCAAAAACATTCAGTACTTC. V and J are TRBV6-2 or TRBV6-3 and TRBJ2-7, with a possible D match to TRBD1 (5 bases). The DNA end is a closer match to TRBJ2-4, so the J assignment may be wrong. The CDR3 contains 13 residues. Germline lookup yields CDR1 MNHEY and CDR2 SVGEGT.

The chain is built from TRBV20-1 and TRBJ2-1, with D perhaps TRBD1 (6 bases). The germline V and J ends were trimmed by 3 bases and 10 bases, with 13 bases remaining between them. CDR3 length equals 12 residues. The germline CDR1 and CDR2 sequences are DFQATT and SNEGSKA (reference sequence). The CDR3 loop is CSASQGFGEQFF. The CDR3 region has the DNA TGCAGTGCTAGCCAGGGGTTTGGGGAGCAGTTCTTC.

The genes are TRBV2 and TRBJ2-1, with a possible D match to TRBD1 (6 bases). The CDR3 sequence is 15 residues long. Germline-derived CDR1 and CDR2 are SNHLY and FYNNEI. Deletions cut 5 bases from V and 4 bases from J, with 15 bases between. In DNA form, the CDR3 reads TGTGCCAGCAGTACCCCCGGGACAAAGTACAATGAGCAGTTCTTC. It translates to CASSTPGTKYNEQFF.

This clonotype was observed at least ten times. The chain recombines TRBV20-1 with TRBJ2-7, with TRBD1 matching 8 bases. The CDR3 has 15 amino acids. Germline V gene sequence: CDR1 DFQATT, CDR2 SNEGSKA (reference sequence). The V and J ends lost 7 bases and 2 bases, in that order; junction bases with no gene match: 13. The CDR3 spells CSGSPYRDRTYEQYF. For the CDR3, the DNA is TGCAGTGGCTCCCCTTACCGGGACAGGACCTACGAGCAGTACTTC.

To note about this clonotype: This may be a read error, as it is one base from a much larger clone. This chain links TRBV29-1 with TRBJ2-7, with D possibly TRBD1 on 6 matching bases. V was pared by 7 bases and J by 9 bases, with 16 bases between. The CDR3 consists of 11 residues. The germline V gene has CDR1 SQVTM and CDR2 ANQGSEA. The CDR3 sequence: CSAGRQQGQYF. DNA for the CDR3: TGCAGCGCTGGAAGACAACAGGGGCAGTACTTC.

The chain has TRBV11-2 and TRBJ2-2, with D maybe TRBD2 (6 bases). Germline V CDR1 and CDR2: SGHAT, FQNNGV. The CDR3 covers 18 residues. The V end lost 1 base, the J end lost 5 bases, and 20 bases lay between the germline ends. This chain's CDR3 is CASSLGPRLARNTGELFF. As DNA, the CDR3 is TGTGCCAGCAGCTTAGGTCCTCGCCTAGCGAGAAATACCGGGGAGCTGTTTTTT.

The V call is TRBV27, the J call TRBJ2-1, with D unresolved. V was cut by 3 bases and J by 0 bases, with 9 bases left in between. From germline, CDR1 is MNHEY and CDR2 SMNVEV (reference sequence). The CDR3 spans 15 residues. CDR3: CASSFYQSSYNEQFF. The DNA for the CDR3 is TGTGCCAGCAGTTTTTACCAGAGCTCCTACAATGAGCAGTTCTTC.

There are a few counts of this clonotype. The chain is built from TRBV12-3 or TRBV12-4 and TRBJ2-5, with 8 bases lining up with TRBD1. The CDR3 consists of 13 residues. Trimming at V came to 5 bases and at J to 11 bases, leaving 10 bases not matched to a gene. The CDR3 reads CASSARQGSTQYF. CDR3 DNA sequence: TGTGCCAGCAGTGCCCGACAGGGGTCAACACAGTACTTC.

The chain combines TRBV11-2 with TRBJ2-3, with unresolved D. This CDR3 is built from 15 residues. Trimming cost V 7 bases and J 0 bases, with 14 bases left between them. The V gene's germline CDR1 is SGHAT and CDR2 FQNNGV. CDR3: CASTTRVTSTDTQYF. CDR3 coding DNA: TGTGCCAGCACCACCCGGGTAACTAGCACAGATACGCAGTATTTT.

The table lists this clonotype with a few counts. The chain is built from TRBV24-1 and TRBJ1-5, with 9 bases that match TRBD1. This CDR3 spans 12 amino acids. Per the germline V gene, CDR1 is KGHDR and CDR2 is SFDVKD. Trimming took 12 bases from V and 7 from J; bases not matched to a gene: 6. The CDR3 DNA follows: TGTGCCGTCGAGACAGGGGGACAGCCCCAGCATTTT. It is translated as CAVETGGQPQHF.

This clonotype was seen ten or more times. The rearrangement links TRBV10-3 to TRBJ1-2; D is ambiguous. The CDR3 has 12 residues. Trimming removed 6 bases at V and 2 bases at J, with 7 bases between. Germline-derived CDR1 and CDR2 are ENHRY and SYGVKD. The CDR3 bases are TGTGCCATCAGCCCTTCCAACTATGGCTACACCTTC. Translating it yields CAISPSNYGYTF.

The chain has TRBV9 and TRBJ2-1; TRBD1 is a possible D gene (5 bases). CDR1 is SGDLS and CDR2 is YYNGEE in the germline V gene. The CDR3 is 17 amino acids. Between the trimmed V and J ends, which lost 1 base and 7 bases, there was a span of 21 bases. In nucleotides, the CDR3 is TGTGCCAGCAGCGTAACCCTCCGAGCAGGGCTTAGGAATGAGCAGTTCTTC. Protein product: CASSVTLRAGLRNEQFF.

The CDR3 is CASSEEFSNQPQHF. The CDR3, as DNA: TGTGCCAGCAGCGAGGAGTTTAGCAATCAGCCCCAGCATTTT. The V and J genes are TRBV7-2 and TRBJ1-5; D not certain. V was cut by 5 bases and J by 0 bases, with 8 bases left in between. Germline CDR1 SGHTA, CDR2 FQGNSA. The CDR3 is 14 residues long.

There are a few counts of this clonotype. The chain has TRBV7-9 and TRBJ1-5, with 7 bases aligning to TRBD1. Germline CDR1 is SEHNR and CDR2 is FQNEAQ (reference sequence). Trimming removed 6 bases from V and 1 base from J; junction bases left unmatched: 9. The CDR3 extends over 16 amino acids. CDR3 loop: CASSPEGAVSNQPQHF. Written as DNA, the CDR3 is TGTGCCAGCAGTCCGGAGGGGGCAGTGAGCAATCAGCCCCAGCATTTT.

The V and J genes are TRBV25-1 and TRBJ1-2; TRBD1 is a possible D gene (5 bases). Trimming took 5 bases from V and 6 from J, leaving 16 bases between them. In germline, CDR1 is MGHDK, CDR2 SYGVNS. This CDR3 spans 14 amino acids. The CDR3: CASSPMGGRDGYTF. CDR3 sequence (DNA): TGTGCCAGCAGTCCCATGGGGGGGAGGGATGGCTACACCTTC.

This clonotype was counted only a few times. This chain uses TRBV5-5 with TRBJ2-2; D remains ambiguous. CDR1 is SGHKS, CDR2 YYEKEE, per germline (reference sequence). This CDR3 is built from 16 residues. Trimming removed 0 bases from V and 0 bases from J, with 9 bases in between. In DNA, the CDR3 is TGTGCCAGCAGCTTGGAGTCTCCGGCGAACACCGGGGAGCTGTTTTTT. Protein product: CASSLESPANTGELFF.

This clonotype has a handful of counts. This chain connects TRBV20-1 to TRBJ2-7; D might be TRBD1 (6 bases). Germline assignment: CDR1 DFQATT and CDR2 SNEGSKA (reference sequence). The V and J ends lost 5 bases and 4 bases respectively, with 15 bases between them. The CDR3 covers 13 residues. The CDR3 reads CSAVDRTRYEQYF. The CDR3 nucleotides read TGCAGTGCTGTCGACAGGACCAGGTACGAGCAGTACTTC.

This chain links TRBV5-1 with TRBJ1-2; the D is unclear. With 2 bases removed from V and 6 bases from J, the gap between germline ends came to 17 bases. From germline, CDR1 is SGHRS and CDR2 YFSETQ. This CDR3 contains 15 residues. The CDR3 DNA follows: TGCGCCAGCAGCTTCGGCGGGCTCGGTGAGGATGGCTACACCTTC. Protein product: CASSFGGLGEDGYTF. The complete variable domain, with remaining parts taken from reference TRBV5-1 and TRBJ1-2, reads KAGVTQTPRYLIKTRGQQVTLSCSPISGHRSVSWYQQTPGQGLQFLFEYFSETQRNKGNFPGRFSGRQFSNSRSEMNVSTLELGDSALYLCASSFGGLGEDGYTFGSGTRLTVV.